This T cell receptor beta chain came from a study of blood T cells in healthy people across ages. Germline-derived CDR1 and CDR2 are LNHNV and YYDKDF (reference sequence). The V and J ends lost 0 bases and 8 bases respectively, with 14 bases between them. The CDR3 extends over 15 amino acids. With a J-beta primer mix and a sample-barcoded 5' primer, a second PCR ran about 6 to 11 cycles. Using its own MiXCR run on the 5' RACE reads, TCRdb lists one record per CDR3 protein. The sample lists 1.5 million to 2 million distinct CDR3 sequences; around half were seen once. The rearrangement joins TRBV15 to TRBJ2-1, with D maybe TRBD1 (6 bases). Sequenced sample: blood. The clonotype was recovered from a woman aged 40 to 50 in good health. CDR3 sequence (DNA): TGTGCCACCAGCAGAGAGGGGGCTAAGGGGGATGAGCAGTTCTTC. Its translation is CATSREGAKGDEQFF.